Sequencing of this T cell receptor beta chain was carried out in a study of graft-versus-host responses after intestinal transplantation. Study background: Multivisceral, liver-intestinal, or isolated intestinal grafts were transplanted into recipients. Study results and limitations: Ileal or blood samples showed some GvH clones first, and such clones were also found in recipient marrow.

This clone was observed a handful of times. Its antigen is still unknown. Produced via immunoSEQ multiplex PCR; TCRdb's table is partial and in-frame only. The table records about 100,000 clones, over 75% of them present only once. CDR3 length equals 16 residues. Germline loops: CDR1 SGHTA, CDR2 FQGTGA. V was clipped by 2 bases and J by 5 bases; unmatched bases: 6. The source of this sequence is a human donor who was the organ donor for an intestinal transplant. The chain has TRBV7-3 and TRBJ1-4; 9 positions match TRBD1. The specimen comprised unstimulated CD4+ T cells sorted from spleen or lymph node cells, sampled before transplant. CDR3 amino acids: CASSLGTGTGNEKLFF. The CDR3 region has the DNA TGTGCCAGCAGCTTAGGGACCGGGACAGGGAATGAAAAACTGTTTTTT. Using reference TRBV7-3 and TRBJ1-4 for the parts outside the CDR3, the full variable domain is GAGVSQTPSNKVTEKGKYVELRCDPISGHTALYWYRQSLGQGPEFLIYFQGTGAADDSGLPNDRFFAVRPEGSVSTLKIQRTERGDSAVYLCASSLGTGTGNEKLFFGSGTQLSVL.